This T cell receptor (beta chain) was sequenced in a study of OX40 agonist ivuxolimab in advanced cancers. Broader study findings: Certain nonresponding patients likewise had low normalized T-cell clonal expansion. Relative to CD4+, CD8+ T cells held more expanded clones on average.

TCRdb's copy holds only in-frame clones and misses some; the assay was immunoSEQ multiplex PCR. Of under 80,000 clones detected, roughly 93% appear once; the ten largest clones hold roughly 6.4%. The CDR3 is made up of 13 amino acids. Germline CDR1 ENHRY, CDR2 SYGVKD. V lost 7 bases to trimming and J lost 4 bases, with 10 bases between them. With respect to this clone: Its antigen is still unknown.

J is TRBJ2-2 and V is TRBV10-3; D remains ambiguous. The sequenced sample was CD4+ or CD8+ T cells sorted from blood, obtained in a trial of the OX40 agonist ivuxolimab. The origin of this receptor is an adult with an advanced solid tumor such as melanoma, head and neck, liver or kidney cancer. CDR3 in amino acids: CAITQLSTGELFF. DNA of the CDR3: TGTGCCATCACACAGTTAAGCACCGGGGAGCTGTTTTTT.